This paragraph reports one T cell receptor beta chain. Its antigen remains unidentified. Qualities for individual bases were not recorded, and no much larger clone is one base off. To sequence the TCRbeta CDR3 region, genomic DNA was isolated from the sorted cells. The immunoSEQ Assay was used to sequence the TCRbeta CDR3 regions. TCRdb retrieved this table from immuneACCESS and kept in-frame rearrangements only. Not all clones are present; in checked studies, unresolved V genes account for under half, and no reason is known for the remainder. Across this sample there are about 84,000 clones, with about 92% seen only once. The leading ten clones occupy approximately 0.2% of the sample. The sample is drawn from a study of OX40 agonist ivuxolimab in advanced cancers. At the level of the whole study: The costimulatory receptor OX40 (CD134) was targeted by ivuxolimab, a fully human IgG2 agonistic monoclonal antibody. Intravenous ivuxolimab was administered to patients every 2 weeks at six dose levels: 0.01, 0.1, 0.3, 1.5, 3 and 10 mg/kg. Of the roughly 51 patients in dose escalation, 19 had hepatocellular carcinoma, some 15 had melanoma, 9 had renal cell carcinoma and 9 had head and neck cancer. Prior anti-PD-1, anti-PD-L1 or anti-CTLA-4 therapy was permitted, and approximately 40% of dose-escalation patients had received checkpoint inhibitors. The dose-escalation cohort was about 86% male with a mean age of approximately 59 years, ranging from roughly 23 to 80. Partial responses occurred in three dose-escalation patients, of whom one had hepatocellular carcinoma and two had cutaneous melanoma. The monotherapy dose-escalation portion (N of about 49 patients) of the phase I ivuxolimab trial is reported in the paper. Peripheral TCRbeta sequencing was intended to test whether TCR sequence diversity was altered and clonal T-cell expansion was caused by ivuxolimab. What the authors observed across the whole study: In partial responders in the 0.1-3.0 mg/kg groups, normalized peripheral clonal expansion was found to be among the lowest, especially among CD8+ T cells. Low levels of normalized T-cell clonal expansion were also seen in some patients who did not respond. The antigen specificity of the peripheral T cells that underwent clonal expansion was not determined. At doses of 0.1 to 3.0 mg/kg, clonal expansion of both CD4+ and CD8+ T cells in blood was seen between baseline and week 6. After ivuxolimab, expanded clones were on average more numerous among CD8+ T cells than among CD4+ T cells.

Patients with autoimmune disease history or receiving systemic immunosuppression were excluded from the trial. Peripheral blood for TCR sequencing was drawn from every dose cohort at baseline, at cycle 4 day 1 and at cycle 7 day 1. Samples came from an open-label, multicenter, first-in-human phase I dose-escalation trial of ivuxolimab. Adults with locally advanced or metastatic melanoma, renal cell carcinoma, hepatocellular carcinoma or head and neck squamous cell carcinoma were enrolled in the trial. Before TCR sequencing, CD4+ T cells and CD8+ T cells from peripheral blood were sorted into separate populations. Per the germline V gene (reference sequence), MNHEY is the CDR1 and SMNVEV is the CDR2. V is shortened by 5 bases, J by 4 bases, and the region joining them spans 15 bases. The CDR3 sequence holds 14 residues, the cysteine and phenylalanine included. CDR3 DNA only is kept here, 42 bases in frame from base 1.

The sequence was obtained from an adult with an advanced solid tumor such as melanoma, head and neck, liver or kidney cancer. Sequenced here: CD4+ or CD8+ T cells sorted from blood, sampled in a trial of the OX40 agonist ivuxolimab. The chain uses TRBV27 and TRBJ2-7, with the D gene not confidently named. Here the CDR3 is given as CASSPQGRRYEQYF. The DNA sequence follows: TGTGCCAGCAGTCCTCAAGGACGGAGATACGAGCAGTACTTC.